This T cell receptor (beta chain) was found in a study of cytomegalovirus exposure and HLA in healthy donors. Notes on the study in general: A likely sequencing artifact accounted for one observed cluster of highly shared sequence variants.

Germline values: CDR1 SNHLY, CDR2 FYNNEI. Trimming cost V 5 bases and J 3 bases, with 17 bases left between them. This CDR3 region has 15 residues. This PCR relied on a set of 60 Vbeta primers and 13 Jbeta primers. TCRdb keeps only in-frame clones here, not all; method: immunoSEQ multiplex PCR. The table shows some 160,000 clones, with more than 70% occurring only once. On this clone: Its antigen is unidentified.

This sequence originates from a male donor in good health and CMV-seropositive. The chain has TRBV2 and TRBJ2-7; a weak D match, TRBD1 (6 bases). Specimen: PBMCs. CDR3 nucleotide sequence: TGTGCCAGCAGTTTCCGTCAGGGGTGGGACTACGAGCAGTACTTC. Protein sequence: CASSFRQGWDYEQYF.